Presented here are 4 T cell receptor beta chains from one specimen sequenced in a study of T cells after yellow fever vaccination. TCRdb re-derived calls from the 5' RACE reads in MiXCR, one entry per CDR3 protein. Among some 600,000 distinct CDR3 sequences listed, 9% to 15% were seen once. The sequences come from PBMCs, collected on the day of the yellow fever booster vaccination. Source of these receptors: a man aged 25-45 years who received the YFV17D yellow fever vaccine.

The chain joins TRBV24-1 to TRBJ1-5, with unresolved D. Germline V CDR1 and CDR2: KGHDR, SFDVKD. This CDR3 region has 13 residues. The V gene lost 9 bases and the J gene lost 4 bases, with 12 bases spanning the gap. CDR3 protein: CATRAAANQPQHF. The DNA for the CDR3 is TGTGCCACCCGGGCAGCCGCAAATCAGCCCCAGCATTTT.

In its sample, this clonotype was seen a few times. The chain is built from TRBV7-6 and TRBJ2-3; 7 bases fit TRBD2. The CDR3 is 14 residues long. Germline V gene lookup returns CDR1 SGHVS and CDR2 FNYEAQ. V was clipped by 5 bases and J by 3 bases; unmatched bases: 5. The CDR3 DNA reads TGTGCCAGCAGCCCCGGGACTAAGACAGATACGCAGTATTTT. It specifies CASSPGTKTDTQYF.

This chain connects TRBV12-3 or TRBV12-4 to TRBJ2-1; unclear D gene. The CDR3 runs to 15 residues. The ends were cut back, 8 bases at V and 0 bases at J, with 14 bases in the middle. The CDR3 DNA reads as TGTGCCAGCCGTTGGCGAGGAAGCTCCTACAATGAGCAGTTCTTC. Its protein is CASRWRGSSYNEQFF.

This CDR3 is CASSKTSGEGDEQYF. CDR3 coding DNA: TGTGCCAGCAGCAAAACTAGCGGGGAGGGGGACGAGCAGTACTTC. J is TRBJ2-7 and V is TRBV5-4; 10 positions match TRBD2. This CDR3 comprises 15 residues. Germline assignment: CDR1 SGHNT and CDR2 YYREEE (reference sequence). V gave up 4 bases and J gave up 5 bases; unmatched junction bases: 9.